The 32 T cell receptor beta chains given below trace back to one sample, sequenced in a study of PD-1 blockade in classical Hodgkin lymphoma. The method was immunoSEQ multiplex PCR; TCRdb's version includes in-frame clones alone and lacks a portion of them. This table has around 90,000 clones, roughly 78% appearing once. The time point was: cycle 4 day 1 (C4D1), after 6 weeks of nivolumab. The patients all showed relapse after autologous stem cell transplantation, while their brentuximab vedotin exposure varied. Material: peripheral blood mononuclear cells (PBMCs), obtained before the fourth cycle of nivolumab. Receptors were obtained from a human donor with classical Hodgkin lymphoma.

V usage is TRBV5-4 and J usage is TRBJ2-1, with 7 bases matching TRBD2. Germline CDR1 SGHNT, CDR2 YYREEE (reference sequence). The CDR3 sequence is 17 residues long. Trimming at V came to 4 bases and at J to 7 bases, leaving 17 bases not matched to a gene. As DNA, the CDR3 is TGTGCCAGCAGCACTCCTCTGGGCGGGGGTTTGAGTAATGAGCAGTTCTTC. This gives the protein CASSTPLGGGLSNEQFF.

The rearrangement links TRBV28 to TRBJ1-5; no clear D gene. Per the germline V gene, CDR1 is MDHEN and CDR2 is SYDVKM. This CDR3 comprises 16 residues. V was clipped by 2 bases and J by 0 bases, with 11 bases between them. The CDR3 bases are TGTGCCAGCAGTTTAGGCAGGCCATATAGCAATCAGCCCCAGCATTTT. This translates into CASSLGRPYSNQPQHF.

This sequence joins TRBV6-5 and TRBJ1-2; the D gene is possibly TRBD1 (6 bases). V was cut by 4 bases and J by 3 bases, with 12 bases left in between. CDR3 length equals 14 residues. The germline CDR1 and CDR2 sequences are MNHEY and SVGAGI. The CDR3 sequence: CASSWDKRDYGYTF. The DNA for the CDR3 is TGTGCCAGCAGTTGGGACAAAAGGGACTATGGCTACACCTTC.

The chain joins TRBV7-3 to TRBJ1-1; 8 bases line up with TRBD1. This CDR3 is built from 14 residues. Germline CDR1 and CDR2: SGHTA and FQGTGA. The ends lost 4 bases at V and 0 bases at J; junction bases unmatched: 1. In DNA form, the CDR3 reads TGTGCCAGCAGCTCGGGACAGGTGAACACTGAAGCTTTCTTT. This encodes CASSSGQVNTEAFF.

The chain links TRBV19 to TRBJ1-5; 8 nucleotides agree with TRBD1. The trim removed 4 bases at V and 1 base at J, leaving 3 bases unmatched. The CDR3 runs to 15 residues. Germline CDR1 reads LNHDA; CDR2 reads SQIVND (reference sequence). As DNA, the CDR3 is TGTGCCAGTAGTAGACAGGGGATAAGCAATCAGCCCCAGCATTTT. Protein sequence: CASSRQGISNQPQHF. The full variable domain, with the rest looked up from reference TRBV19 and TRBJ1-5, is DGGITQSPKYLFRKEGQNVTLSCEQNLNHDAMYWYRQDPGQGLRLIYYSQIVNDFQKGDIAEGYSVSREKKESFPLTVTSAQKNPTAFYLCASSRQGISNQPQHFGDGTRLSIL.

This clone was found a few times. This rearrangement joins TRBV5-6 to TRBJ2-2, with D uncertain. The CDR3 consists of 14 residues. Per the germline V gene, CDR1 is SGHDT and CDR2 is YYEEEE. V was cut by 4 bases and J by 4 bases, with 11 bases left in between. The DNA of the CDR3 is TGTGCCAGCAGCGCCATTGGCGGCACCGGGGAGCTGTTTTTT. It translates to CASSAIGGTGELFF.

DNA of the CDR3: TGCGCCAGCAGCTTGGGGCGGGGGTTTTGGCCCCAGCATTTT. It encodes CASSLGRGFWPQHF. V is TRBV5-1 and J is TRBJ1-5, with a possible D match to TRBD1 (5 bases). The CDR3 length is 14 residues. Trimming removed 0 bases from V and 9 bases from J, with 13 bases in between. Per the germline V gene, CDR1 is SGHRS and CDR2 is YFSETQ.

J is TRBJ2-2 and V is TRBV5-1; D is undetermined. This CDR3 is 16 amino acids long. Between the trimmed V and J ends, which lost 5 bases and 2 bases, there was a span of 16 bases. From germline, CDR1 is SGHRS and CDR2 YFSETQ. DNA of the CDR3: TGCGCCAGCAGGGAAGCAGGAAACCTTAACACCGGGGAGCTGTTTTTT. Its protein product is CASREAGNLNTGELFF.

This clone was counted only a few times. The rearrangement uses TRBV4-1 and TRBJ2-3; D remains ambiguous. Germline CDR1 MGHRA, CDR2 YSYEKL. The CDR3 contains 15 residues. V lost 0 bases, J lost 4 bases, and 11 bases lay in between. The CDR3 spells CASSQDWATADTQYF. The CDR3 DNA is TGCGCCAGCAGCCAAGACTGGGCGACTGCAGATACGCAGTATTTT.

There are a few counts of this clone. The chain is built from TRBV19 and TRBJ2-2; D might be TRBD1 (5 bases). Germline V gene data show CDR1 as LNHDA and CDR2 as SQIVND (reference sequence). The V gene lost 3 bases and the J gene lost 0 bases, with 11 bases spanning the gap. The CDR3 runs 16 residues. Here the CDR3 DNA reads TGTGCCAGTAGTATGGCGGCAGGGACGAACACCGGGGAGCTGTTTTTT. Translating it yields CASSMAAGTNTGELFF.

The J gene is TRBJ2-3, the V gene TRBV27, with D possibly TRBD2 on 6 matching bases. CDR1 and CDR2 (germline): MNHEY, SMNVEV (reference sequence). The CDR3 length is 15 residues. V was cut by 3 bases and J by 0 bases, with 10 bases left in between. The CDR3 reads CASSFSRGSTDTQYF. CDR3 coding DNA: TGTGCCAGCAGTTTTAGTCGGGGGAGCACAGATACGCAGTATTTT.

The rearrangement joins TRBV5-1 to TRBJ1-2, with a tentative D call TRBD1 (6 bases). From germline, CDR1 is SGHRS and CDR2 YFSETQ. CDR3 length: 14 residues. V was pared by 4 bases and J by 8 bases, with 18 bases between. CDR3 amino acids: CASSPRTAHGGYTF. CDR3 in DNA: TGCGCCAGCAGCCCCAGGACAGCGCATGGGGGCTACACCTTC. Looking up the rest from reference TRBV5-1 and TRBJ1-2 gives the full variable domain: KAGVTQTPRYLIKTRGQQVTLSCSPISGHRSVSWYQQTPGQGLQFLFEYFSETQRNKGNFPGRFSGRQFSNSRSEMNVSTLELGDSALYLCASSPRTAHGGYTFGSGTRLTVV.

This clone showed up just once. V usage is TRBV28 and J usage is TRBJ1-2, with TRBD1 identical over 9 bases. CDR1 MDHEN and CDR2 SYDVKM come from the germline V gene. This CDR3 is built from 16 residues. The V and J ends lost 7 bases and 5 bases, in that order; junction bases with no gene match: 14. This chain's CDR3 is CASTIYGTGLAYGYTF. The CDR3, as DNA: TGTGCCAGCACTATATACGGGACAGGGCTTGCGTATGGCTACACCTTC.

The CDR3 protein is CASSQGDSLPKTISTDTQYF. In nucleotides, the CDR3 is TGCGCCAGCAGCCAAGGGGACTCTCTTCCAAAAACTATAAGCACAGATACGCAGTATTTT. V is TRBV4-1 and J is TRBJ2-3; a weak D match, TRBD2 (6 bases). Between the trimmed V and J ends, which lost 1 base and 0 bases, there was a span of 23 bases. From germline, CDR1 is MGHRA and CDR2 YSYEKL. The CDR3 sequence is 20 residues long.

In this sample, this clone turned up once. The rearrangement joins TRBV28 to TRBJ2-4, with 10 bases lining up with TRBD1. The CDR3 covers 15 residues. Germline V gene data show CDR1 as MDHEN and CDR2 as SYDVKM. After removal of 6 bases from V and 6 bases from J, the junction contained 8 bases not matched to a gene. The CDR3 is CASSPGTGVVNIQYF. CDR3 in DNA: TGTGCCAGCAGCCCCGGGACAGGGGTGGTAAACATTCAGTACTTC.

A single count supports this clone. The chain employs TRBV11-2 and TRBJ2-7; 7 bases line up with TRBD2. CDR3 length: 15 residues. From germline, CDR1 is SGHAT and CDR2 FQNNGV. V dropped 3 bases and J dropped 3; count of bases not matched to a gene: 8. The CDR3 coding sequence is TGTGCCAGCAGCTTTACTGCGGGAGCACGCTACGAGCAGTACTTC. This codes for CASSFTAGARYEQYF.

The chain joins TRBV2 to TRBJ2-5, with 9 bases aligning to TRBD2. J gave up 5 bases and V 8 bases, and 9 bases lay outside the gene matches. The CDR3 extends over 14 amino acids. CDR1 is SNHLY, CDR2 FYNNEI, per germline. DNA for the CDR3: TGTGCCAGCCAATGGGGCGGGGGGGAGGAGACCCAGTACTTC. As protein: CASQWGGGEETQYF.

The CDR3 loop reads CASSWGGNYGYTF. The CDR3 coding sequence is TGTGCCAGCAGCTGGGGGGGTAACTATGGCTACACCTTC. The rearrangement uses TRBV5-4 and TRBJ1-2; TRBD1 might be the D (5 bases). This CDR3 contains 13 residues. V was trimmed by 3 bases and J by 1 base, leaving 7 bases between them. Per the germline V gene, CDR1 is SGHNT and CDR2 is YYREEE (reference sequence). Full variable domain (rest looked up from reference TRBV5-4 and TRBJ1-2): ETGVTQSPTHLIKTRGQQVTLRCSSQSGHNTVSWYQQALGQGPQFIFQYYREEENGRGNFPPRFSGLQFPNYSSELNVNALELDDSALYLCASSWGGNYGYTFGSGTRLTVV.

This rearrangement joins TRBV7-8 to TRBJ2-3; D not certain. Germline CDR1 SGHVS, CDR2 FQNEAQ. V lost 6 bases and J 4 bases, leaving 14 bases between the germline ends. CDR3 length: 14 amino acids. In DNA form, the CDR3 reads TGTGCCAGCAGTTCAACCCTGCCCCCAGATACGCAGTATTTT. Its protein is CASSSTLPPDTQYF.

The J gene is TRBJ2-7, the V gene TRBV4-2, with unresolved D. This CDR3 is 19 amino acids long. Germline CDR1 is LGHNA and CDR2 is YNFKEQ. Trimming cost V 1 base and J 4 bases, with 26 bases left between them. The CDR3: CASSQVHAPLGPPRYEQYF. DNA for the CDR3: TGTGCCAGCAGCCAAGTCCACGCCCCTCTAGGCCCTCCCCGGTACGAGCAGTACTTC.

This CDR3 is CASSSTGWDRGLNEQFF. The CDR3, as DNA: TGTGCCAGCAGCTCCACCGGGTGGGACAGGGGGCTCAATGAGCAGTTCTTC. The genes are TRBV7-3 and TRBJ2-1; 12 bases match TRBD1. Germline CDR1 SGHTA, CDR2 FQGTGA. The CDR3 is made up of 17 amino acids. V dropped 4 bases and J dropped 6; count of bases not matched to a gene: 10.

The table lists this clone with a count of one. The CDR3 DNA reads as TGTGCCTGGAGTAGGCAGGCAGGCTCTGGAAACACCATATATTTT. It yields the protein CAWSRQAGSGNTIYF. This chain connects TRBV30 to TRBJ1-3; D is unclear. V gave up 2 bases and J gave up 0 bases, with 11 bases separating them. Germline V CDR1 and CDR2: GTSNPN, SVGIG (reference sequence). This CDR3 comprises 15 residues.

V usage is TRBV9 and J usage is TRBJ2-7; D is undetermined. With 0 bases removed from V and 6 bases from J, the gap between germline ends came to 13 bases. The CDR3 sequence is 14 residues long. Germline V gene data show CDR1 as SGDLS and CDR2 as YYNGEE. CDR3 amino acids: CASSVGRVVGEQYF. Written as DNA, the CDR3 is TGTGCCAGCAGCGTAGGAAGAGTAGTGGGCGAGCAGTACTTC.

The chain couples TRBV29-1 to TRBJ2-7, with D possibly matching TRBD2 (6 bases). CDR3 length equals 12 residues. Germline CDR1 and CDR2: SQVTM and ANQGSEA. V lost 5 bases and J 1 base, leaving 9 bases between the germline ends. CDR3 sequence: CSVSLASYEQYF. The CDR3 coding sequence is TGCAGCGTTAGCCTAGCGTCCTACGAGCAGTACTTC.

J is TRBJ2-5 and V is TRBV7-9; 10 nucleotides align to TRBD2. Trimming took 3 bases from V and 4 from J; bases not matched to a gene: 2. Germline CDR1 is SEHNR and CDR2 is FQNEAQ (reference sequence). CDR3 size: 14 residues. The CDR3 DNA follows: TGTGCCAGCAGCTTGGGACTAGCGCCAGAGACCCAGTACTTC. This codes for CASSLGLAPETQYF.

The rearrangement links TRBV6-5 to TRBJ1-1; 8 nucleotides agree with TRBD1. Trimming removed 0 bases from V and 3 bases from J; junction bases left unmatched: 3. This CDR3 has 15 residues. Germline V gene lookup returns CDR1 MNHEY and CDR2 SVGAGI. The CDR3 DNA reads TGTGCCAGCAGTTACTCTGGACAGGGAGACACTGAAGCTTTCTTT. This encodes CASSYSGQGDTEAFF.

This chain connects TRBV25-1 to TRBJ1-4; D is possibly TRBD1 (5 bases). Trimming took 0 bases from V and 8 from J, leaving 13 bases between them. This CDR3 is 15 amino acids long. The germline gives CDR1 MGHDK, CDR2 SYGVNS. Here the CDR3 reads CASSEYRFWGEKLFF. CDR3 DNA: TGTGCCAGCAGTGAATATCGCTTTTGGGGGGAAAAACTGTTTTTT.

This clone showed up just a few times. The V and J genes are TRBV28 and TRBJ2-5; TRBD1 matches 7 bases. The CDR3 spans 14 residues. The V and J ends lost 8 bases and 7 bases, in that order; junction bases with no gene match: 13. Germline V gives CDR1 MDHEN, CDR2 SYDVKM. CDR3 DNA: TGTGCCAGCTGGCAACAGGGCAACAGGGGGACCCAGTACTTC. This codes for CASWQQGNRGTQYF.

The CDR3 nucleotides are TGTGCCATCAGTGAGTACAGGGGAAGATCACAAGATACGCAGTATTTT. It encodes CAISEYRGRSQDTQYF. V gene TRBV10-3 combines with J gene TRBJ2-3; TRBD1 matches 7 bases. Germline CDR1 is ENHRY and CDR2 is SYGVKD. J lost 5 bases, V lost 1 base, and 9 bases had no gene match. This CDR3 spans 16 amino acids.

J is TRBJ2-3 and V is TRBV11-2, with D possibly being TRBD2 (6 bases). V gave up 1 base and J gave up 5 bases, with 19 bases separating them. The CDR3 is 17 residues long. Germline loops: CDR1 SGHAT, CDR2 FQNNGV. The CDR3 loop reads CASSLVGLAASRDTQYF. The CDR3 DNA reads as TGTGCCAGCAGCTTAGTGGGTTTAGCGGCCTCTAGAGATACGCAGTATTTT.

The chain employs TRBV28 and TRBJ1-3; possible D gene TRBD1, 6 bases. Trimming pared 11 bases from V and 8 bases from J, leaving 16 bases between. Germline lookup yields CDR1 MDHEN and CDR2 SYDVKM. The CDR3 runs to 12 residues. The CDR3 spells CASNDRRDTIYF. CDR3 coding DNA: TGTGCCTCCAACGACAGGCGGGACACCATATATTTT.

V gene TRBV10-3 combines with J gene TRBJ2-3; D is tentatively TRBD1 or TRBD2 (5 bases each). The V gene's germline CDR1 is ENHRY and CDR2 SYGVKD. The length of the CDR3 is 14 residues. V was clipped by 3 bases and J by 2 bases, with 9 bases between them. The CDR3 DNA is TGTGCCATCAGTGAAACGGGGCCCACAGATACGCAGTATTTT. Translated, it gives CAISETGPTDTQYF.